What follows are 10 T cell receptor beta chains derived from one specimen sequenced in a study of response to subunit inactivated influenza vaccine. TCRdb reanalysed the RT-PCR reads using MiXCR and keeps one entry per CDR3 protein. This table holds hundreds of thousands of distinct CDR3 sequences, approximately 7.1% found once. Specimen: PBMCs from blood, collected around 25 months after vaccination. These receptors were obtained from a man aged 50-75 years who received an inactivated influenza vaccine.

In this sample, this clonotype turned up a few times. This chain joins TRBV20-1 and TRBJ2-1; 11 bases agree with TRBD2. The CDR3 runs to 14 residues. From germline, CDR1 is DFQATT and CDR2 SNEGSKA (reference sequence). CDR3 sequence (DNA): TGCACCCCCCTAGCGGGAGGAACTTACAATGAGCAGTTCTTC. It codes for CTPLAGGTYNEQFF.

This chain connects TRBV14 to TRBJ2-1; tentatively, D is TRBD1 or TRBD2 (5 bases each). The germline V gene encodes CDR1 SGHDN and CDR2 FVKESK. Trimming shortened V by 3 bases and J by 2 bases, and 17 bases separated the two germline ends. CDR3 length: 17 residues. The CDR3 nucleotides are TGTGCCAGCAGCCATTATAAGGGGACCCCGCCCTACAATGAGCAGTTCTTC. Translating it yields CASSHYKGTPPYNEQFF.

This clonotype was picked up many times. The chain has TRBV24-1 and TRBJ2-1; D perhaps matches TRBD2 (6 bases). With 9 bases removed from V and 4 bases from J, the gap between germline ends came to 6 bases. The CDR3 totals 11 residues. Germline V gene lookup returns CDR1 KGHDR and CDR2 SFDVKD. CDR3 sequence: CATGGYNEQFF. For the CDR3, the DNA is TGTGCCACCGGGGGGTACAATGAGCAGTTCTTC.

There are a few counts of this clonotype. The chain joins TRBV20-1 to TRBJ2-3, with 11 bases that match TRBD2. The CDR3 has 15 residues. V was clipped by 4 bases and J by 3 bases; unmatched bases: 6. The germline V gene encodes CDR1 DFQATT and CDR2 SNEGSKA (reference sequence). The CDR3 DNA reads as TGCAGTGCTACCTCGACTAGCGGGGTAACAGATACGCAGTATTTT. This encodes CSATSTSGVTDTQYF.

Written as DNA, the CDR3 is TGTGCCAGCAGTTATCTAGCGGGAGTAGATGAGCAGTTCTTC. This encodes CASSYLAGVDEQFF. This sequence joins TRBV6-5 and TRBJ2-1; 10 nucleotides align to TRBD2. Germline CDR1 MNHEY, CDR2 SVGAGI. The V and J ends lost 3 bases and 8 bases, in that order; junction bases with no gene match: 4. The CDR3 runs 14 residues.

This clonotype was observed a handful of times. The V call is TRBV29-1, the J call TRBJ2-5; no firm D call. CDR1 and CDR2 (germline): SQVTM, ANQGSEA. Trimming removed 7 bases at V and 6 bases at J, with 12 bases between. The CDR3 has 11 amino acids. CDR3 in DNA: TGCAGCGATGGAAGCTGGCAGACCCAGTACTTC. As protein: CSDGSWQTQYF.

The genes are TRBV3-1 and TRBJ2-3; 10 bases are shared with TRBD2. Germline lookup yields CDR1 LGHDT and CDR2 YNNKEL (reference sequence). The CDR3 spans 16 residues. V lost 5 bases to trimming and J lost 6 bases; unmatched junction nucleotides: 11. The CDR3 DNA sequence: TGTGCCAGCAGCAACCTAGCGGGAGTAGGTCGGGATACGCAGTATTTT. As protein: CASSNLAGVGRDTQYF.

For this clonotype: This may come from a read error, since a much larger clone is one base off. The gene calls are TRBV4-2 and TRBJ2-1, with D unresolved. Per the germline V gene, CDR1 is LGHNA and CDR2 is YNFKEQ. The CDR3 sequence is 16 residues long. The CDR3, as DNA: TGTGCCAGCAGCCAAGATTGGCTGAGCTCCTACGATGAGCAGTTCTTC. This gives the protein CASSQDWLSSYDEQFF.

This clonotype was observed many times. The CDR3, as DNA: TGTGCCAGCAGCTTAATGGAAGATAATTCACCCCTCCACTTT. It codes for CASSLMEDNSPLHF. The gene calls are TRBV12-3 or TRBV12-4 and TRBJ1-6; D is ambiguous. V was trimmed by 6 bases and J by 5 bases, leaving 11 bases between them. This CDR3 spans 14 amino acids.

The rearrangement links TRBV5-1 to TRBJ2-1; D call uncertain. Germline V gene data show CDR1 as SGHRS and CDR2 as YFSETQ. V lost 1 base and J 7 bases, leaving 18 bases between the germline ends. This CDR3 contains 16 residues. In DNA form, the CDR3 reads TGCGCCAGCAGCTTGTTATCCGGAGCCCGGTTTAATGAGCAGTTCTTC. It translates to CASSLLSGARFNEQFF.